Reported below is one TCR beta chain. Its antigen is unknown. The sample holds no much larger clone one base away, and base qualities are not on file. Including the terminal cysteine and phenylalanine, the CDR3 comprises 14 residues. The kept DNA is CDR3 alone, 42 bases in frame from the first base. CDR1 and CDR2 were assigned from the germline V gene as SQVTM and ANQGSEA. The V and J ends are trimmed by 2 bases and 4 bases, leaving 14 bases between them. The sample belongs to a study of long-term antiretroviral therapy in people with HIV (dated by TCRdb to the early 2020s). Notes on the research overall: The earliest samples were collected roughly a decade before the 2015 WHO recommendation for immediate ART, at a time when ART was usually postponed until CD4 counts fell. A retrospective serial study tested whether ART initiation and durable HIV suppression were associated with changes in peripheral blood TRB repertoire composition and diversity. No cross-contamination during QIAcube processing was seen in test extractions of a monoclonal T-cell line run alongside around 30 polyclonal samples. From some 33 adults with confirmed HIV infection, the cohort provided fewer than 200 cryopreserved PBMC samples, gathered serially across a mean of approximately six years (range 1-12). Among the 30 to 35 participants with HIV, fewer than twelve were female. What the authors observed across the whole study: Inferences about post-ART repertoire changes were limited because no data were available on ART adherence, viral resistance or therapy changes. ART initiation was associated with a significant increase in TRB diversity, but diversity stayed significantly below transplant donor controls even after long-term ART. Compared with controls, HIV repertoires had narrower CDR3 length ranges, and the network structure pointed to an antigen-experienced repertoire that shifted only slightly toward naive after ART. Because cell numbers in pre-ART samples were limited, unsorted PBMC were profiled instead of sorted CD4+ and CD8+ T cells. Samples dated from 2004 to 2017, and the ART regimens used may be less effective than current ones. Owing to limited PBMC availability, only the TCR beta chain was sequenced, without alpha chain pairing. Expanded TRB clones identified before ART initiation dominated the repertoire across all time points, though the dominance fluctuated and decreased in many PLHIV after ART.

Inclusion was restricted to participants for whom at least one PBMC sample before ART initiation and at least two post-ART samples were available. All participants with HIV were treated in the United States of America. Before DNA extraction, cryopreserved samples containing about 0.9-11 million PBMC were thawed and washed. At the time of the earliest PBMC sample, participants with HIV were aged between roughly 20 and 60 years. Per participant, PBMC samples came from 1-4 timepoints prior to ART initiation and 2-8 timepoints following ART initiation, for a median of 7 samples. Serial HIV viral load, CD4+ T-cell count, ART history and demographic data were obtained for every participant. Genomic DNA was extracted from unsorted PBMC with a Qiagen kit on a QIAcube, with processing performed in batches of 12 samples. The immunoSEQ hsTCRB v3.0 assay was used at survey level resolution for TRB variable region sequencing. The targeted TRB sequencing depth was about 35,000-55,000 T-cell genomes per sample. TRB libraries were pooled and sequenced on an Illumina MiSeq using a v3 150-cycle kit. Under the source paper's analysis protocol: Repertoire analysis was run in R within a reproducible Nextflow workflow that covered QC, data transformation and analysis. Custom analyses were implemented in LymphoSeq2, an R package for AIRR-Seq data exploration. Four samples yielding fewer than 5000 total TRB sequences were excluded, leaving more than 150 analyzed HIV repertoires. Of the 188 retained HIV repertoires, roughly 61 were collected before and around 130 after ART initiation. Repertoires were downsampled to 5000 TRB nucleotide sequences, and summary statistics were averaged over 100 downsampling iterations. TRB sequences were retained for analysis only if CDR3 regions of at least seven amino acids were present. Diversity was measured with a Shannon entropy-derived clonality score and the Gini coefficient. In repertoire networks, the top 5000 CDR3 amino acid sequences were linked whenever an edit distance of one separated two sequences. For TRB CDR3 amino acid sequences, GLIPH2 was used to predict antigen specificity groups and MHC restriction. Known CMV, EBV, HIV or tissue antigen associations were flagged by matching CDR3 amino acid sequences against VDJdb and McPAS-TCR. Pre-ART, post-ART and control groups were compared with Wilcoxon signed-rank tests and Holm-Bonferroni correction. TCRdb carries this immuneACCESS record with in-frame sequences only. Its versions omit some clonotypes, under half of them owing to an unresolved V gene in the studies checked, with the rest unexplained. V, J and clone size were drawn from that table, and D and trimming were deduced from the DNA. Present in this sample are 9,500 to 15,000 clones, about three quarters of which were seen just once. The ten most abundant clones make up less than 15% of the sample.

Recombination connected TRBV29-1 to TRBJ2-5, and possibly TRBD2, on 7 matching bases. The receptor's source is a man aged 35 to 55 with HIV. The sequenced sample was unsorted PBMCs, obtained 3.1 years before starting antiretroviral therapy. CDR3 reads: CSVEFGGALETQYF. The DNA sequence is as follows: TGCAGCGTTGAATTTGGGGGGGCCTTAGAGACCCAGTACTTC.